This T cell receptor (beta chain) was observed in a study of identical twins. Each CDR3 protein is one row after TCRdb ran MiXCR on the 5' RACE reads. This table has about 220,000 distinct CDR3 sequences, roughly 7.5% appearing once. In its sample, this clonotype was seen many times. Antigen: not known. Every donor was a healthy Caucasian. The CDR3 is 15 amino acids. Trimming stripped 0 bases from V and 6 bases from J, with 14 bases between. The germline gives CDR1 SGHDT, CDR2 YYEEEE. Study conclusions and caveats: Conclusions rested on cross-sectional statistics rather than following the same donors. Twins showed weaker excess sharing in their beta out-of-frame sequences.

This same sample was also taken into another study, of yellow fever vaccine responses in identical twins. That report notes: On the reported evidence, twins' vaccine T cell responses seemed partly convergent and partly personalized.

The TCR comes from a woman aged 18-35 years in good health. This chain connects TRBV5-6 to TRBJ2-3; D is possibly TRBD1 (5 bases). The sample consisted of memory (CD45RO+) T cells sorted from blood. CDR3 sequence reads: CASSLDPQGRDTQYF. DNA for the CDR3: TGTGCCAGCAGCTTGGATCCCCAGGGCAGGGATACGCAGTATTTT.